This TCR beta chain was sequenced for a study of T-cell memory formation after mild COVID-19. Study-level findings and limits: Several responding clones turned up in pre-infection memory, indicating that cross-reactive memory may have taken part.

To note about this clonotype: What it binds is not known.

Germline V gives CDR1 MGHRA, CDR2 YSYEKL. Trimming took 0 bases from V and 6 from J; bases not matched to a gene: 14. This CDR3 is built from 19 residues. TCRdb re-called the 5' RACE reads through MiXCR, storing one row per CDR3 protein. The sample lists about 180,000 distinct CDR3 sequences; approximately 16% were seen once. V is TRBV4-1 and J is TRBJ1-1; TRBD1 agrees at 12 bases. The receptor comes from an adult woman who had mild COVID-19 (a few samples of this study predate the infection). Cell type and time point are not known. The sequenced sample consisted of PBMCs or a T cell subset sorted from them (not recorded which). The CDR3: CASSQDRGQGALSGSEAFF. For the CDR3, the DNA is TGCGCCAGCAGCCAAGATCGGGGACAGGGGGCCCTGTCGGGCTCTGAAGCTTTCTTT.